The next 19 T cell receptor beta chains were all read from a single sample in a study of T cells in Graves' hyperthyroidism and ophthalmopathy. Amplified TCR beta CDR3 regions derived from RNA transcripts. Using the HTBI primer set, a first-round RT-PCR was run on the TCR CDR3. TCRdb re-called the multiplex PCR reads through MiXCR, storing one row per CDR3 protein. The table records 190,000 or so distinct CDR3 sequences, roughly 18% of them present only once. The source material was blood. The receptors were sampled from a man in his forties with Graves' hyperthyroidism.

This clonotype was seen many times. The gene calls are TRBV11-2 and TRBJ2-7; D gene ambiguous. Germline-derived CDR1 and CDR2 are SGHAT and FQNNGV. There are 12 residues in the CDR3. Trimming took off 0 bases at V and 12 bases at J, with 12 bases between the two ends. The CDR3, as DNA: TGTGCCAGCAGCTTAGATCGGGTAGGGCTGTACTTC. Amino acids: CASSLDRVGLYF. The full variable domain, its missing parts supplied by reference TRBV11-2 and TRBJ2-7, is EAGVAQSPRYKIIEKRQSVAFWCNPISGHATLYWYQQILGQGPKLLIQFQNNGVVDDSQLPKDRFSAERLKGVDSTLKIQPAKLEDSAVYLCASSLDRVGLYFGPGTRLTVT.

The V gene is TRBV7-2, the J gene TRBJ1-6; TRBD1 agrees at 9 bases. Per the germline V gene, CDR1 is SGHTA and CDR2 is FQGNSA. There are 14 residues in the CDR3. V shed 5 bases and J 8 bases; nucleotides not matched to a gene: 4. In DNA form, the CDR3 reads TGTGCCAGCAGCGGGGACAGGGCTTATTCACCCCTCCACTTT. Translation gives CASSGDRAYSPLHF.

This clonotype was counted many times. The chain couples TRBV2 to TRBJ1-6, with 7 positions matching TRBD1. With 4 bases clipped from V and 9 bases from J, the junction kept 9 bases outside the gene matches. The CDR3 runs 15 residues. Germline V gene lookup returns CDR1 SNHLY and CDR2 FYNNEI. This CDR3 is CASSGQGVKGSPLHF. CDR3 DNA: TGTGCCAGCAGTGGGCAGGGGGTGAAGGGTTCACCCCTCCACTTT.

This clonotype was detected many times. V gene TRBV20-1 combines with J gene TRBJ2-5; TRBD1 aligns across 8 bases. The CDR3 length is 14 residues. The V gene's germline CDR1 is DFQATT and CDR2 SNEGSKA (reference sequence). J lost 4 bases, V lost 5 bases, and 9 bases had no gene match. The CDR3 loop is CSAPRTGRPETQYF. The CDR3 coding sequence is TGCAGTGCTCCCCGGACAGGGAGACCAGAGACCCAGTACTTC.

CDR3: CASSESGIRNQPQHF. DNA for the CDR3: TGTGCCAGCAGTGAAAGTGGGATACGCAATCAGCCCCAGCATTTT. The chain couples TRBV2 to TRBJ1-5; no reliable D call. The V end lost 2 bases, the J end lost 2 bases, and 10 bases lay between the germline ends. Germline CDR1 SNHLY, CDR2 FYNNEI. This CDR3 contains 15 residues.

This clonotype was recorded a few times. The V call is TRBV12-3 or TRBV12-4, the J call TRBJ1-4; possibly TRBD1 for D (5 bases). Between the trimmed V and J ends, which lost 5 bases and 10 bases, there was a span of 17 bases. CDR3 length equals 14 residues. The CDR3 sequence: CASSQGRNGVKLFF. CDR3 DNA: TGTGCCAGCAGTCAGGGCAGAAACGGGGTAAAACTGTTTTTT.

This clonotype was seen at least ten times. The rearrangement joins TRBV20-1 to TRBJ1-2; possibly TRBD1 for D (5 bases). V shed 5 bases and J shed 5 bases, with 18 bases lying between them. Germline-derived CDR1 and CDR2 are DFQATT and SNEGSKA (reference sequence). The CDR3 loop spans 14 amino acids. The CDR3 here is CSASHVLGGYGYTF. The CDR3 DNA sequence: TGCAGTGCTTCCCACGTGCTTGGGGGGTATGGCTACACCTTC.

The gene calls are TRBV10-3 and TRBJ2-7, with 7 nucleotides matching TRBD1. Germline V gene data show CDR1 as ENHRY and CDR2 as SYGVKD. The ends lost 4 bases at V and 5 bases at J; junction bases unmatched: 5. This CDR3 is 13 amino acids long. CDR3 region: CAISGQGRDEQYF. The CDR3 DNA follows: TGTGCCATCAGTGGACAGGGTAGGGACGAGCAGTACTTC.

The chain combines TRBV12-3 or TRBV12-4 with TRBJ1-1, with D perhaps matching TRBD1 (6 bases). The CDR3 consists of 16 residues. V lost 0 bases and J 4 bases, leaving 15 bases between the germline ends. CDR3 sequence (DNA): TGTGCCAGCAGTTTAGCGCGGTTCAGGGGCGGCACTGAAGCTTTCTTT. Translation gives CASSLARFRGGTEAFF.

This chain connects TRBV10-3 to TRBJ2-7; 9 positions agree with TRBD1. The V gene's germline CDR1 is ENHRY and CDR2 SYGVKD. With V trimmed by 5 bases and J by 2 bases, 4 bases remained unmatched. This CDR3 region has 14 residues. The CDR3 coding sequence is TGTGCCATCAGTAGGGGACAGGGCCCCTACGAGCAGTACTTC. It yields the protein CAISRGQGPYEQYF.

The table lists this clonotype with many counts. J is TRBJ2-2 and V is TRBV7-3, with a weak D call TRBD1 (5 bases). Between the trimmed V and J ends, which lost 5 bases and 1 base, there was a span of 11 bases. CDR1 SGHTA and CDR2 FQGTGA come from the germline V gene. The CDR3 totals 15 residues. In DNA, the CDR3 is TGTGCCAGCAGCCACCCCGACAGGAACACCGGGGAGCTGTTTTTT. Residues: CASSHPDRNTGELFF.

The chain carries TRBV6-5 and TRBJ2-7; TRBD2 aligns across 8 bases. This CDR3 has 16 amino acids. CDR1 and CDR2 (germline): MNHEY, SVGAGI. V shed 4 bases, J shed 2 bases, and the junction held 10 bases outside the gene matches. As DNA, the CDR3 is TGTGCCAGCAGTTCCATTGGGGTAGCGGGGCCCTACGAGCAGTACTTC. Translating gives CASSSIGVAGPYEQYF.

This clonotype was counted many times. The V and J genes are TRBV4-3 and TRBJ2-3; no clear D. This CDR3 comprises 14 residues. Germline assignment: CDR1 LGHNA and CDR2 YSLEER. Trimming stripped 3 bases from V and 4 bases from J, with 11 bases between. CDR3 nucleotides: TGCGCCAGCAGCCAGGCCTTGCTGGCAGATACGCAGTATTTT. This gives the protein CASSQALLADTQYF.

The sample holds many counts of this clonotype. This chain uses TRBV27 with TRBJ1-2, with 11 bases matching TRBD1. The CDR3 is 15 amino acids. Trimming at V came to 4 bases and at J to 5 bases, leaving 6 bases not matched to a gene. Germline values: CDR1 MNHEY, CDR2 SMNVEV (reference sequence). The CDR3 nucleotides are TGTGCCAGCAGTTCGGACAGGGGGCGCCTATATGGCTACACCTTC. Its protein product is CASSSDRGRLYGYTF.

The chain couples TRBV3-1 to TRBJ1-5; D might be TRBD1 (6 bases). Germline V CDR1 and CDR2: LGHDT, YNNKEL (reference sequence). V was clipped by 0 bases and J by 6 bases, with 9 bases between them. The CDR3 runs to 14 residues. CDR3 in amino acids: CASSQDGGGQPQHF. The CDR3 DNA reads TGTGCCAGCAGCCAAGACGGGGGCGGTCAGCCCCAGCATTTT.

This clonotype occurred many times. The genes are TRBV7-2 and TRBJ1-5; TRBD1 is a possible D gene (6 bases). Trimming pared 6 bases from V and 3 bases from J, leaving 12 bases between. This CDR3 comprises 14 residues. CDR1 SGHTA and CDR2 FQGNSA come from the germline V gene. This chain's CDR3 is CASRETGYNQPQHF. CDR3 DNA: TGTGCCAGCAGGGAGACAGGTTACAATCAGCCCCAGCATTTT.

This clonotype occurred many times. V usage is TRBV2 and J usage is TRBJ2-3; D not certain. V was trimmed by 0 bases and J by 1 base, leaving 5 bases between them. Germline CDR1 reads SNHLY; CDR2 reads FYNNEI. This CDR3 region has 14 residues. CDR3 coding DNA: TGTGCCAGCAGTGAAGCGGAACGCACAGATACGCAGTATTTT. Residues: CASSEAERTDTQYF.

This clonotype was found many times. The CDR3 DNA reads TGTGCCAGCAGGGAGGACTTCAATCAGCCCCAGCATTTT. It yields the protein CASREDFNQPQHF. V usage is TRBV2 and J usage is TRBJ1-5; D gene unclear. The CDR3 contains 13 residues. Per germline, CDR1 SNHLY and CDR2 FYNNEI. The ends were cut back, 6 bases at V and 3 bases at J, with 9 bases in the middle.

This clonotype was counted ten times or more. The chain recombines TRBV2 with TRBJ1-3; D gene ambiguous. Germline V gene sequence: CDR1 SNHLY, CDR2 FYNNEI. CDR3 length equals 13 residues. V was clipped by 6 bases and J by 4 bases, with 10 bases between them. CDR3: CASRGGEGNTIYF. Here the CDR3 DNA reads TGTGCCAGCAGAGGAGGAGAAGGAAACACCATATATTTT.